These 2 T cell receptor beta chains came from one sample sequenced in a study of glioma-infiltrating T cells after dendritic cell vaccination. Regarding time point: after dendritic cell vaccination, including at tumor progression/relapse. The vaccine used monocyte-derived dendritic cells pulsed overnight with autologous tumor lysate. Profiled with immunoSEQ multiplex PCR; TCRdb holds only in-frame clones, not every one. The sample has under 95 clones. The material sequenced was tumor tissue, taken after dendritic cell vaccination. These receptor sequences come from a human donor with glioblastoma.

This CDR3 is CASSLWERYTGELFF. The CDR3 DNA follows: TGTGCCAGCAGCTTGTGGGAGAGGTACACCGGGGAGCTGTTTTTT. The chain combines TRBV5-4 with TRBJ2-2; D might be TRBD2 (5 bases). CDR3 length equals 15 residues. V was cut by 1 base and J by 3 bases, with 10 bases left in between. Germline V gives CDR1 SGHNT, CDR2 YYREEE (reference sequence).

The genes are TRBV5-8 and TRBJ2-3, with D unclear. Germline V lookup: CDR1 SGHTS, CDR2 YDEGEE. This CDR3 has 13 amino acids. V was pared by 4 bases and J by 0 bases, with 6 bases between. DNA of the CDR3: TGTGCCAGCAGCATCACTAGCACAGATACGCAGTATTTT. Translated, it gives CASSITSTDTQYF. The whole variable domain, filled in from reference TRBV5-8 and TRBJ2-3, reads EAGVTQSPTHLIKTRGQQATLRCSPISGHTSVYWYQQALGLGLQFLLWYDEGEERNRGNFPPRFSGRQFPNYSSELNVNALELEDSALYLCASSITSTDTQYFGPGTRLTVL.